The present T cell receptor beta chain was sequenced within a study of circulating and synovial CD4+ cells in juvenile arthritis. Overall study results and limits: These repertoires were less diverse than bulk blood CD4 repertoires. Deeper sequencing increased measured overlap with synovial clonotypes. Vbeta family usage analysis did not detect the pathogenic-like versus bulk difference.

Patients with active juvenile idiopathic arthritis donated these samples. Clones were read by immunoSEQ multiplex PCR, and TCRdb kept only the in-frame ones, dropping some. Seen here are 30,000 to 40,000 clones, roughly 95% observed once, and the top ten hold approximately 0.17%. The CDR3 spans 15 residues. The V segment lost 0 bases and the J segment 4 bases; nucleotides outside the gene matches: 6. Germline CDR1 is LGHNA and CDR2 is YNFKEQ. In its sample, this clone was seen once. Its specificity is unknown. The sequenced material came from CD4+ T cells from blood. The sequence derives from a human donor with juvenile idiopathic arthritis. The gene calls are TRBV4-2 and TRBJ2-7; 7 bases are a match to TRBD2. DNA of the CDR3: TGTGCCAGCAGCCAAGATCCTAGCGGCTTATACGAGCAGTACTTC. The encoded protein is CASSQDPSGLYEQYF.